This T cell receptor beta chain was sequenced for a study of OX40 agonist ivuxolimab in advanced cancers. Across the whole study: Patients were treated with intravenous ivuxolimab, dosed at 0.01 to 10 mg/kg and infused every 2 weeks. Study-level points and caveats: Nonresponders, in some cases, also had low normalized T-cell clonal expansion.

TCRdb keeps only in-frame clones here, not all; method: immunoSEQ multiplex PCR. Of 25,000 or so clones listed, about four fifths were seen once; the top ten hold 9.5% to 15%. Samples were taken at baseline and on day 1 of cycles 4 and 7. This clone has just one count. The antigen is undetermined. The CDR3 consists of 16 residues. CDR1 MNHNS and CDR2 SASEGT come from the germline V gene. With V trimmed by 1 base and J by 0 bases, 5 bases remained unmatched. Sample: CD4+ or CD8+ T cells sorted from blood, taken in a trial of the OX40 agonist ivuxolimab. The V and J genes are TRBV6-1 and TRBJ1-1; the match to TRBD1 covers 7 bases. The sequence was obtained from an adult with an advanced solid tumor such as melanoma, head and neck, liver or kidney cancer. DNA of the CDR3: TGTGCCAGCAGTGAAGATTCAGGGGGAATGAACACTGAAGCTTTCTTT. It is translated as CASSEDSGGMNTEAFF.